The T cell receptor (beta chain) under discussion was sequenced for a study of OX40 agonist ivuxolimab in advanced cancers. For the study at large: Those treated in dose escalation had hepatocellular carcinoma, melanoma, renal cell cancer or head and neck cancer. Past anti-PD-1, anti-PD-L1 or anti-CTLA-4 therapy was accepted, and 40% to 45% had received some. Two patients with cutaneous melanoma and one with hepatocellular carcinoma, three in total, showed partial responses.

Using immunoSEQ multiplex PCR, the repertoire was profiled, and TCRdb retains in-frame clones only, with some absent. Counted here are about 83,000 clones, roughly 84% occurring once; the ten biggest clones make up under 8%. This clone was seen more than once but under ten times. Unmatched junction bases numbered 2, after V lost 4 bases and J lost 1 base. Per germline, CDR1 SQVTM and CDR2 ANQGSEA. The CDR3 spans 13 residues. Enrollment shut out patients with autoimmune disease history or systemic immunosuppression. Sequences were derived from CD4+ or CD8+ T cells sorted from blood, sampled in a trial of the OX40 agonist ivuxolimab. The chain has TRBV29-1 and TRBJ2-5; 8 nucleotides line up with TRBD1. The receptor was derived from an adult with an advanced solid tumor such as melanoma, head and neck, liver or kidney cancer. DNA for the CDR3: TGCAGCGTTGCAGGGGGCGGCCAAGAGACCCAGTACTTC. Its translation: CSVAGGGQETQYF.